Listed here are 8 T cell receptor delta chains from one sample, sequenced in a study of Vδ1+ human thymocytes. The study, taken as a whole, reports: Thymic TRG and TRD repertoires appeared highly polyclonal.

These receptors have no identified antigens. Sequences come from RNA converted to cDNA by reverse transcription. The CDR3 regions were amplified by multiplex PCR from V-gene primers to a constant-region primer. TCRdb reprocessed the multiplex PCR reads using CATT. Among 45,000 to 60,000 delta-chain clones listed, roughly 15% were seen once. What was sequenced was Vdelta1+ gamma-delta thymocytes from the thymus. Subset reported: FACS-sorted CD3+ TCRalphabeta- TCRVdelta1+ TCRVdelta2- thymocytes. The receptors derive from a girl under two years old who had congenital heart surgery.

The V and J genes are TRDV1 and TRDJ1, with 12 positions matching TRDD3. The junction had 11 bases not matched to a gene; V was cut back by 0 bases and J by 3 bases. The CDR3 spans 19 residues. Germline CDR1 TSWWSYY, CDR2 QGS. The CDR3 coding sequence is TGTGCTCTTGGGGAACTCCCGGAACTGGGGGATACCAGCCCCGATAAACTCATCTTT. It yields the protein CALGELPELGDTSPDKLIF.

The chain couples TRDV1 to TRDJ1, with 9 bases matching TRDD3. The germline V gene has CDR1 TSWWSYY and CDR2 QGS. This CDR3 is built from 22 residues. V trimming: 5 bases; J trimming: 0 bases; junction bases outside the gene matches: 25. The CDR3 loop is CALGLRFPLGDHVPEYTDKLIF. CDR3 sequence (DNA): TGTGCTCTTGGGTTACGATTCCCCCTGGGGGATCACGTCCCCGAGTACACCGATAAACTCATCTTT.

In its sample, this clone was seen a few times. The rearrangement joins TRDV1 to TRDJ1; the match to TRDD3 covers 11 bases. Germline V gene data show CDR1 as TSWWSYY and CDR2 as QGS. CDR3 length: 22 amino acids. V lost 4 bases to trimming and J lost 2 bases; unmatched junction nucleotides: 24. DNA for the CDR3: TGTGCTCTTGGGGTCTTCAGGCCTTCGCGCTACTGGGGGATAAAGGGGACCGATAAACTCATCTTT. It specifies CALGVFRPSRYWGIKGTDKLIF.

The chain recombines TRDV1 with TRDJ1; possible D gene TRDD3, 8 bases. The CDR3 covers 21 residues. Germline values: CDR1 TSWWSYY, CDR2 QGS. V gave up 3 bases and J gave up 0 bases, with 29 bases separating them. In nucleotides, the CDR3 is TGTGCTCTTGGGGACCTTTCCTACACCCTACTGGGGGCTCTCTACACCGATAAACTCATCTTT. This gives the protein CALGDLSYTLLGALYTDKLIF.

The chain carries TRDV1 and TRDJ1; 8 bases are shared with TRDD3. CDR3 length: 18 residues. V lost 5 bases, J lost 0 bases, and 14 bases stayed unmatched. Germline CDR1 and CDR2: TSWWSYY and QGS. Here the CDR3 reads CALGTPSALGAYTDKLIF. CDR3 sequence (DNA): TGTGCTCTTGGGACTCCTTCGGCACTGGGGGCCTACACCGATAAACTCATCTTT.

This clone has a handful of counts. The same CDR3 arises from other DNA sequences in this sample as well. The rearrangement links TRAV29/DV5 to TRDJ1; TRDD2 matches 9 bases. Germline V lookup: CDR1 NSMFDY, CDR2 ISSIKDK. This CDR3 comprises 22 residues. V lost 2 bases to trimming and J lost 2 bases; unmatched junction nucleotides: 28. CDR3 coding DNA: TGTGCAGCAAGTGATATTCTAGGCCTTCCTACCTGTGGGGAGTCGCGGACCGATAAACTCATCTTT. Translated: CAASDILGLPTCGESRTDKLIF.

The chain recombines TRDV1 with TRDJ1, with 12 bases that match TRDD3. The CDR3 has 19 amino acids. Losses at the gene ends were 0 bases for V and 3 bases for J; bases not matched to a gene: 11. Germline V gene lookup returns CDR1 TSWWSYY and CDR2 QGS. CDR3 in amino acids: CALGELGGGTGGYPDKLIF. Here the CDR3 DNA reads TGTGCTCTTGGGGAACTAGGGGGCGGTACTGGGGGATACCCCGATAAACTCATCTTT.

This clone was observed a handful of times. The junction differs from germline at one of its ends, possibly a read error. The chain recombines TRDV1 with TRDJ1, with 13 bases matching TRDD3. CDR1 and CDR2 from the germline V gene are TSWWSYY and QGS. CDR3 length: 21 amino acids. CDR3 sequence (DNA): TGCGCTCTTGGAGAACTCCTTTCCGGGCCTGTACTGGGGGATACGGAAGATAAACTCATCTTT. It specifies CALGELLSGPVLGDTEDKLIF.